Each of the 24 T cell receptor beta chains below was sequenced from the same sample in a study of cytomegalovirus exposure and HLA in healthy donors. Both 60 Vbeta primers and 13 Jbeta primers went into the PCR. Produced via immunoSEQ multiplex PCR; TCRdb's table is partial and in-frame only. The repertoire holds around 76,000 clones, 70% seen once, with roughly 9.7% in the top ten. The sequencing sample was made of PBMCs. Receptors were obtained from a woman between 50 and 59 years old in good health and CMV-seropositive.

The V gene is TRBV27, the J gene TRBJ1-6; D is unresolved. Germline V CDR1 and CDR2: MNHEY, SMNVEV (reference sequence). This CDR3 is 14 amino acids long. V lost 7 bases to trimming and J lost 9 bases, with 16 bases between them. The CDR3 sequence is CASKDGGLSSPLHF. The CDR3 DNA sequence: TGTGCCAGCAAGGACGGAGGGTTGAGTTCACCCCTCCACTTT.

This chain links TRBV5-1 with TRBJ1-2, with 8 bases aligning to TRBD1. The CDR3 runs to 13 residues. Germline assignment: CDR1 SGHRS and CDR2 YFSETQ. V shed 4 bases, J shed 4 bases, and the junction held 3 bases outside the gene matches. CDR3 loop: CASSVTGVYGYTF. The CDR3 bases are TGCGCCAGCAGCGTGACAGGGGTCTATGGCTACACCTTC. The full variable domain, in which reference TRBV5-1 and TRBJ1-2 provide the parts outside the CDR3, is KAGVTQTPRYLIKTRGQQVTLSCSPISGHRSVSWYQQTPGQGLQFLFEYFSETQRNKGNFPGRFSGRQFSNSRSEMNVSTLELGDSALYLCASSVTGVYGYTFGSGTRLTVV.

The genes are TRBV27 and TRBJ2-7, with TRBD1 matching over 7 bases. With V trimmed by 6 bases and J by 2 bases, 16 bases remained unmatched. Germline V gives CDR1 MNHEY, CDR2 SMNVEV (reference sequence). This CDR3 comprises 17 residues. The CDR3 protein is CASSRDSEGRPTYEQYF. The CDR3 DNA reads as TGTGCCAGCAGCCGGGACAGTGAGGGTAGACCAACCTACGAGCAGTACTTC.

The chain carries TRBV5-1 and TRBJ2-3; TRBD2 agrees at 13 bases. This CDR3 comprises 16 residues. V shed 3 bases and J 3 bases; nucleotides not matched to a gene: 4. Germline assignment: CDR1 SGHRS and CDR2 YFSETQ. CDR3 sequence (DNA): TGCGCCAGCAGCTCCGGGACTAGCGGGACAACAGATACGCAGTATTTT. Translation gives CASSSGTSGTTDTQYF.

The count of this clone is one. The chain carries TRBV5-1 and TRBJ2-2; 7 bases agree with TRBD1. The CDR3 contains 17 residues. With V trimmed by 3 bases and J by 7 bases, 15 bases remained unmatched. Germline lookup yields CDR1 SGHRS and CDR2 YFSETQ. CDR3 coding DNA: TGCGCCAGCAGCTCCTCGTTGTCAGGGGGTCGAAACGGGGAGCTGTTTTTT. This sequence encodes CASSSSLSGGRNGELFF. Full variable domain (rest looked up from reference TRBV5-1 and TRBJ2-2): KAGVTQTPRYLIKTRGQQVTLSCSPISGHRSVSWYQQTPGQGLQFLFEYFSETQRNKGNFPGRFSGRQFSNSRSEMNVSTLELGDSALYLCASSSSLSGGRNGELFFGEGSRLTVL.

The chain carries TRBV9 and TRBJ2-3; D unresolved. V was clipped by 3 bases and J by 2 bases, with 7 bases between them. The germline V gene encodes CDR1 SGDLS and CDR2 YYNGEE. CDR3 length equals 13 residues. CDR3 region: CASSARLTDTQYF. As DNA, the CDR3 is TGTGCCAGCAGCGCAAGACTCACAGATACGCAGTATTTT.

This chain uses TRBV6-5 with TRBJ1-2; D ambiguous. There are 16 residues in the CDR3. Trimming took 0 bases from V and 3 from J, leaving 14 bases between them. From germline, CDR1 is MNHEY and CDR2 SVGAGI. The CDR3 loop reads CASSYSLQAPHYGYTF. The DNA for the CDR3 is TGTGCCAGCAGTTACTCGCTTCAGGCACCGCACTATGGCTACACCTTC.

This CDR3 reads CASSLQGKDTQYF. The CDR3 DNA reads as TGTGCCAGCAGTTTGCAGGGGAAGGATACGCAGTATTTT. The V call is TRBV7-2, the J call TRBJ2-3, with a possible D match to TRBD1 (6 bases). Germline V CDR1 and CDR2: SGHTA, FQGNSA. Trimming took 6 bases from V and 6 from J, leaving 13 bases between them. The CDR3 is 13 residues long.

This clone was recorded a few times. The V and J genes are TRBV9 and TRBJ2-1; D call uncertain. The CDR3 extends over 16 amino acids. In germline, CDR1 is SGDLS, CDR2 YYNGEE. V dropped 0 bases and J dropped 7 bases, with 17 bases sitting between them. The chain's CDR3 is CASSVATFALGNEQFF. The CDR3 nucleotides read TGTGCCAGCAGCGTAGCAACCTTCGCCCTCGGGAATGAGCAGTTCTTC.

This rearrangement joins TRBV5-8 to TRBJ2-1; a weak D match, TRBD1 (5 bases). Trimming removed 3 bases from V and 5 bases from J, with 9 bases in between. The CDR3 is 13 residues long. Germline loops: CDR1 SGHTS, CDR2 YDEGEE. CDR3 region: CASSSTDHNEQFF. Written as DNA, the CDR3 is TGTGCCAGCAGCTCGACAGACCACAATGAGCAGTTCTTC.

CDR3 coding DNA: TGTGCCAGTAGAGCGGGCCATCAGGGCCAGCCCCAGCATTTT. Translating gives CASRAGHQGQPQHF. The chain links TRBV19 to TRBJ1-5, with D possibly TRBD1 on 5 matching bases. The germline gives CDR1 LNHDA, CDR2 SQIVND (reference sequence). V dropped 6 bases and J dropped 7 bases, with 16 bases sitting between them. This CDR3 comprises 14 residues.

The CDR3 here is CASSPSDRVDGGNTIYF. In DNA form, the CDR3 reads TGTGCCAGCAGCCCCTCCGACAGGGTAGATGGTGGAAACACCATATATTTT. The gene calls are TRBV7-2 and TRBJ1-3, with TRBD1 matching 7 bases. The ends lost 5 bases at V and 3 bases at J; junction bases unmatched: 13. CDR1 and CDR2 (germline): SGHTA, FQGNSA. The CDR3 contains 17 residues.

The chain links TRBV9 to TRBJ2-7, with 7 bases aligning to TRBD1. The CDR3 is 15 amino acids. J gave up 1 base and V 1 base, and 5 bases lay outside the gene matches. Germline CDR1 and CDR2: SGDLS and YYNGEE. The CDR3 loop is CASSVSWDRSYEQYF. The CDR3 DNA reads TGTGCCAGCAGCGTAAGTTGGGACAGATCCTACGAGCAGTACTTC.

The chain employs TRBV5-4 and TRBJ2-7, with D possibly matching TRBD2 (5 bases). The CDR3 length is 14 residues. With 0 bases removed from V and 1 base from J, the gap between germline ends came to 8 bases. Germline assignment: CDR1 SGHNT and CDR2 YYREEE (reference sequence). The CDR3 region is CASSLASGSYEQYF. The CDR3 nucleotides are TGTGCCAGCAGCTTGGCCTCGGGGTCCTACGAGCAGTACTTC.

The chain is built from TRBV18 and TRBJ1-1; D is perhaps TRBD1 (5 bases). CDR3 size: 15 residues. V gave up 6 bases and J gave up 0 bases, with 14 bases separating them. Per the germline V gene, CDR1 is KGHSH and CDR2 is LQKENI. The DNA of the CDR3 is TGTGCCAGCTCCCAGGGAGGCGGGATGAACACTGAAGCTTTCTTT. This encodes CASSQGGGMNTEAFF. Combining the CDR3 with reference TRBV18 and TRBJ1-1 gives the whole variable domain NAGVMQNPRHLVRRRGQEARLRCSPMKGHSHVYWYRQLPEEGLKFMVYLQKENIIDESGMPKERFSAEFPKEGPSILRIQQVVRGDSAAYFCASSQGGGMNTEAFFGQGTRLTVV.

This clone has a handful of counts. CDR3 sequence: CASSSRLLTETQYF. CDR3 coding DNA: TGTGCCAGCAGCTCAAGACTACTCACAGAGACCCAGTACTTC. V and J are TRBV7-2 and TRBJ2-5, with D perhaps TRBD2 (5 bases). Germline V CDR1 and CDR2: SGHTA, FQGNSA. V lost 4 bases and J 4 bases, leaving 13 bases between the germline ends. The CDR3 has 14 amino acids.

The chain combines TRBV7-2 with TRBJ2-7; TRBD2 matches at 15 bases. Germline assignment: CDR1 SGHTA and CDR2 FQGNSA. This CDR3 comprises 15 residues. The ends lost 5 bases at V and 4 bases at J; junction bases unmatched: 3. CDR3 protein: CASSVGLAGGYEQYF. The DNA for the CDR3 is TGTGCCAGCAGCGTGGGACTAGCGGGGGGATACGAGCAGTACTTC.

This clone came up once. The chain carries TRBV28 and TRBJ1-5, with D maybe TRBD1 (6 bases). This CDR3 has 15 residues. From germline, CDR1 is MDHEN and CDR2 SYDVKM. Trimming pared 3 bases from V and 5 bases from J, leaving 14 bases between. CDR3 sequence: CASSFVGGRDQPQHF. The DNA of the CDR3 is TGTGCCAGCAGTTTTGTCGGGGGGCGGGATCAGCCCCAGCATTTT.

The chain recombines TRBV15 with TRBJ2-7, with D hard to call. V lost 1 base and J 2 bases, leaving 12 bases between the germline ends. The CDR3 has 15 amino acids. Germline values: CDR1 LNHNV, CDR2 YYDKDF (reference sequence). The DNA for the CDR3 is TGTGCCACCAGCAGAGGATCCTCCAGAACCTACGAGCAGTACTTC. Translation: CATSRGSSRTYEQYF. Supplemented by reference TRBV15 and TRBJ2-7, the full variable domain reads DAMVIQNPRYQVTQFGKPVTLSCSQTLNHNVMYWYQQKSSQAPKLLFHYYDKDFNNEADTPDNFQSRRPNTSFCFLDIRSPGLGDTAMYLCATSRGSSRTYEQYFGPGTRLTVT.

The sample holds a few counts of this clone. The CDR3 nucleotides are TGTGCCAGCAGTTACCGGGTTCAACTCGGGGACGAGCAGTACTTC. Translated: CASSYRVQLGDEQYF. This sequence joins TRBV6-5 and TRBJ2-7; tentatively, D is TRBD2 (5 bases). Germline V gives CDR1 MNHEY, CDR2 SVGAGI. The CDR3 runs 15 residues. V was shortened by 2 bases and J by 5 bases, with 16 bases between the two germline ends.

V is TRBV12-5 and J is TRBJ1-2, with a possible D match to TRBD1 (5 bases). V lost 8 bases, J lost 3 bases, and 13 bases lay in between. CDR1 and CDR2 (germline): LGHNT, FRNRAP. The CDR3 is 13 amino acids. Here the CDR3 reads CASRRTGDYGYTF. The CDR3 DNA sequence: TGTGCTAGTCGTCGGACGGGGGACTATGGCTACACCTTC.

The chain links TRBV20-1 to TRBJ2-5; no clear D gene. The CDR3 is made up of 11 amino acids. The V gene's germline CDR1 is DFQATT and CDR2 SNEGSKA (reference sequence). Trimming took off 6 bases at V and 5 bases at J, with 10 bases between the two ends. DNA for the CDR3: TGCAGTGCCCAGACTTGGGAGACCCAGTACTTC. This translates into CSAQTWETQYF.

V and J are TRBV2 and TRBJ1-2; TRBD1 aligns across 8 bases. The CDR3 is 14 amino acids. V shed 7 bases, J shed 2 bases, and the junction held 6 bases outside the gene matches. Germline V gives CDR1 SNHLY, CDR2 FYNNEI. The CDR3 DNA is TGTGCCAGCACCTCGGGACAGGTCAACTATGGCTACACCTTC. Translation: CASTSGQVNYGYTF.

The rearrangement joins TRBV7-9 to TRBJ2-1; the D gene is possibly TRBD2 (6 bases). Trimming shortened V by 1 base and J by 7 bases, and 11 bases separated the two germline ends. There are 14 residues in the CDR3. Germline V lookup: CDR1 SEHNR, CDR2 FQNEAQ (reference sequence). CDR3: CASSLGGEANEQFF. For the CDR3, the DNA is TGTGCCAGCAGCTTAGGGGGGGAGGCTAATGAGCAGTTCTTC.